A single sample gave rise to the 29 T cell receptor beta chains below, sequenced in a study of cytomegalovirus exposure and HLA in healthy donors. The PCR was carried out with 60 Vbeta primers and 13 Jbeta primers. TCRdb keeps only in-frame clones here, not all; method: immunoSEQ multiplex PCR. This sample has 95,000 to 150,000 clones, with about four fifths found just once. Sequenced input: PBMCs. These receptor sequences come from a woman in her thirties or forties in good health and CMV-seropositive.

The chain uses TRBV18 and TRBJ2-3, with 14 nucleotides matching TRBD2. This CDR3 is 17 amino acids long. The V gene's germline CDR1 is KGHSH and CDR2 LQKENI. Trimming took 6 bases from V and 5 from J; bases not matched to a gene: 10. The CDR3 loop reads CASSHGLAGGKIDTQYF. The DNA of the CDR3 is TGTGCCAGCTCGCATGGACTAGCGGGAGGAAAGATAGATACGCAGTATTTT.

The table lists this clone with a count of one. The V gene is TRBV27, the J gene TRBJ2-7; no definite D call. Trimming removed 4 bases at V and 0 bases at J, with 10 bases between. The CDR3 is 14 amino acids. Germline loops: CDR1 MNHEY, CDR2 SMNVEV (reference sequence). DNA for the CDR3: TGTGCCAGCAGTTACCAACAGTACTCCTACGAGCAGTACTTC. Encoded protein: CASSYQQYSYEQYF.

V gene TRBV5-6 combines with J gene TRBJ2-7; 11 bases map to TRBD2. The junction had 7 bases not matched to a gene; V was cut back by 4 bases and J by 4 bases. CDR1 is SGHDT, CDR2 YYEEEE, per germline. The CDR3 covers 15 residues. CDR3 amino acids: CASSMTSGKAYEQYF. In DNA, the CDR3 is TGTGCCAGCAGCATGACTAGCGGGAAGGCTTACGAGCAGTACTTC.

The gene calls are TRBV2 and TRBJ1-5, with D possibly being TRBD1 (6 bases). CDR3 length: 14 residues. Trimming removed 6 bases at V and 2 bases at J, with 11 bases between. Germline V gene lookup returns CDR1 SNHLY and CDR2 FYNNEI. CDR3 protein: CASRDSGGNQPQHF. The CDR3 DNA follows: TGTGCCAGCAGGGACAGTGGGGGCAATCAGCCCCAGCATTTT.

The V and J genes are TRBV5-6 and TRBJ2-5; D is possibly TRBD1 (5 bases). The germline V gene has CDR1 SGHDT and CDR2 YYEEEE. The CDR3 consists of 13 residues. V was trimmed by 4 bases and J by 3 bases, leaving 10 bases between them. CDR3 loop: CASSGALKETQYF. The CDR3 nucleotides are TGTGCCAGCAGCGGGGCCCTTAAAGAGACCCAGTACTTC.

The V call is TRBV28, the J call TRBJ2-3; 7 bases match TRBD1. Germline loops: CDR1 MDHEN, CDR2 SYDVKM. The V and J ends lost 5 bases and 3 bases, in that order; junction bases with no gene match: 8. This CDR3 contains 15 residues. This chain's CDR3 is CASSNRDSGTDTQYF. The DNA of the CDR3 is TGTGCCAGCAGTAACCGGGACAGCGGAACAGATACGCAGTATTTT.

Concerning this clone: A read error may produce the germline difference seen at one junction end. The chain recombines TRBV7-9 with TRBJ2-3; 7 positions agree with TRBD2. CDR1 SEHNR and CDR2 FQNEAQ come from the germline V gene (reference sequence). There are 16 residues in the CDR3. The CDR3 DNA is TGTTCCAGCAGCCGTTCCAGCGGGACTAGCACAGATACGCAGTATTTT. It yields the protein CSSSRSSGTSTDTQYF. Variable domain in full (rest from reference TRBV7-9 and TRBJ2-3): DTGVSQNPRHKITKRGQNVTFRCDPISEHNRLYWYRQTLGQGPEFLTYFQNEAQLEKSRLLSDRFSAERPKGSFSTLEIQRTEQGDSAMYLCSSSRSSGTSTDTQYFGPGTRLTVL.

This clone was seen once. The CDR3, as DNA: TGTGCCAGCAGCCCCAGGGGCCCCGCAAATGAGCAGTTCTTC. Its translation is CASSPRGPANEQFF. The rearrangement links TRBV13 to TRBJ2-1; D might be TRBD1 (6 bases). The CDR3 has 14 residues. Trimming took off 5 bases at V and 7 bases at J, with 15 bases between the two ends. Germline CDR1 reads PRHDT; CDR2 reads FYEKMQ (reference sequence).

The CDR3 nucleotides read TGTGCCAGCAGCCAAGCCCGGGGCGGGGCTCACAATGAGCAGTTCTTC. Its protein product is CASSQARGGAHNEQFF. The rearrangement joins TRBV4-2 to TRBJ2-1, with TRBD2 as a possible D gene (6 bases). V was clipped by 1 base and J by 5 bases, with 15 bases between them. This CDR3 spans 16 amino acids. Germline V gives CDR1 LGHNA, CDR2 YNFKEQ.

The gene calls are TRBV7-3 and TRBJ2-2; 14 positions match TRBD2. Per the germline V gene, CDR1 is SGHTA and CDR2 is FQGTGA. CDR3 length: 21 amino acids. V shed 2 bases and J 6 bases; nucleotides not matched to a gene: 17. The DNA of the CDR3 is TGTGCCAGCAGCTTACCTTCGACTAGCGGGAGGGCCGGAGGTAGTTCCGGGGAGCTGTTTTTT. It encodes CASSLPSTSGRAGGSSGELFF.

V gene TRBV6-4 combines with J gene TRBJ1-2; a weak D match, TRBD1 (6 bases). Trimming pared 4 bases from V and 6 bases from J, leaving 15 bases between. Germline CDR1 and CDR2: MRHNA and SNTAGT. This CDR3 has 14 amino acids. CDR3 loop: CASSGSLWGHGYTF. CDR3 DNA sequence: TGTGCCAGCAGTGGGTCCCTTTGGGGGCATGGCTACACCTTC.

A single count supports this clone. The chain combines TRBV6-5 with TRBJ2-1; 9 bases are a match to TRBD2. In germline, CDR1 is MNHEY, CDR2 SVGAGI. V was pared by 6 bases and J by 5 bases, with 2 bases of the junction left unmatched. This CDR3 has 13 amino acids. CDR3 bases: TGTGCCAGCAGGGCGGGAGGGGACAATGAGCAGTTCTTC. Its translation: CASRAGGDNEQFF.

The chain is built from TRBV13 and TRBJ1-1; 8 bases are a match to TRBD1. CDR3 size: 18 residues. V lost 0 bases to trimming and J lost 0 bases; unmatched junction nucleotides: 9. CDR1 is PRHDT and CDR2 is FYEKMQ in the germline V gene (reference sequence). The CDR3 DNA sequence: TGTGCCAGCAGCTTAGGCCGGGGACAGGTGGGACTGAACACTGAAGCTTTCTTT. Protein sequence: CASSLGRGQVGLNTEAFF.

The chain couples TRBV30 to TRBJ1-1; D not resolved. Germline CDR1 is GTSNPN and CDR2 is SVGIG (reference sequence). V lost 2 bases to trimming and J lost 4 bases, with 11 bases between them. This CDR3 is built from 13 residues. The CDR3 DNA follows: TGTGCCTGGAGTCCTAACCCGGGCACTGAAGCTTTCTTT. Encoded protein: CAWSPNPGTEAFF. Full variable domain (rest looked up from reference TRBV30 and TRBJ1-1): SQTIHQWPATLVQPVGSPLSLECTVEGTSNPNLYWYRQAAGRGLQLLFYSVGIGQISSEVPQNLSASRPQDRQFILSSKKLLLSDSGFYLCAWSPNPGTEAFFGQGTRLTVV.

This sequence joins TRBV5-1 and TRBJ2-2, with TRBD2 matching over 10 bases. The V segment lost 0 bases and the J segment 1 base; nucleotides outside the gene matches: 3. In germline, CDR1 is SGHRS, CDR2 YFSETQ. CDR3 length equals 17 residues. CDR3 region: CASSLAQREGNTGELFF. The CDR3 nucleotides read TGCGCCAGCAGCTTGGCCCAGCGGGAGGGGAACACCGGGGAGCTGTTTTTT. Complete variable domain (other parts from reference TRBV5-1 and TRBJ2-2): KAGVTQTPRYLIKTRGQQVTLSCSPISGHRSVSWYQQTPGQGLQFLFEYFSETQRNKGNFPGRFSGRQFSNSRSEMNVSTLELGDSALYLCASSLAQREGNTGELFFGEGSRLTVL.

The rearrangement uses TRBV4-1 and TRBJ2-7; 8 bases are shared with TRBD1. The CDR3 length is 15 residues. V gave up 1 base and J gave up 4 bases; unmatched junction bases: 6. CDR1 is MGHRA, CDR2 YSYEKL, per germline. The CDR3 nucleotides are TGCGCCAGCAGCCAAGGACAGGGGAGCGTTTACGAGCAGTACTTC. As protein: CASSQGQGSVYEQYF.

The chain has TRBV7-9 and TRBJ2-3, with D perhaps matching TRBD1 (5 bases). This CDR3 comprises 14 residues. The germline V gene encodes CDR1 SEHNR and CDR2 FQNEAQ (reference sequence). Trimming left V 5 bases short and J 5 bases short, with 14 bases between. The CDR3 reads CASSLHQGVDTQYF. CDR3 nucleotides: TGTGCCAGCAGCCTTCATCAGGGTGTAGATACGCAGTATTTT.

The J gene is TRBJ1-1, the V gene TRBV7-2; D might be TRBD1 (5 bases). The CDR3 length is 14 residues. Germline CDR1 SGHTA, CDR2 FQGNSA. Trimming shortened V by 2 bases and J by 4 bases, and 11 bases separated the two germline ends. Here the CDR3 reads CASSLIGRGTEAFF. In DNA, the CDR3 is TGTGCCAGCAGCTTAATAGGGAGGGGCACTGAAGCTTTCTTT.

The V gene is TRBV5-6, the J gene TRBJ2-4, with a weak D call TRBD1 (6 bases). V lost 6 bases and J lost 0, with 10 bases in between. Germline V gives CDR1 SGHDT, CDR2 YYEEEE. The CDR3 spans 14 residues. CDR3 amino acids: CASTPRGAKNIQYF. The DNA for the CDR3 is TGTGCCAGCACCCCCAGGGGAGCCAAAAACATTCAGTACTTC.

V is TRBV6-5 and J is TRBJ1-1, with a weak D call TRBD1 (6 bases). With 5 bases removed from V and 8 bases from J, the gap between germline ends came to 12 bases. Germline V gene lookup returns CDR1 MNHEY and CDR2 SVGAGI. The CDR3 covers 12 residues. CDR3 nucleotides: TGTGCCAGCAGTACCGTTGGGGGCGAAGCTTTCTTT. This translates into CASSTVGGEAFF.

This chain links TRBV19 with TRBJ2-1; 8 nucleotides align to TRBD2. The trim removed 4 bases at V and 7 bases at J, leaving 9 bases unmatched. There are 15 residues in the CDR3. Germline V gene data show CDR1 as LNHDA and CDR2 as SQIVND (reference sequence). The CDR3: CASSTPPGGANEQFF. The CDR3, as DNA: TGTGCCAGTAGTACTCCCCCGGGGGGGGCGAATGAGCAGTTCTTC.

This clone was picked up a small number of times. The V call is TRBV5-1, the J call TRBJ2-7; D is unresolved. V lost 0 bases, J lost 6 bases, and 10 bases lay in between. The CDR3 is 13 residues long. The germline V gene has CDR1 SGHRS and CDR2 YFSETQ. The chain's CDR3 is CASSLDRVLEQYF. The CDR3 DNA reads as TGCGCCAGCAGCTTGGATCGGGTCCTCGAGCAGTACTTC. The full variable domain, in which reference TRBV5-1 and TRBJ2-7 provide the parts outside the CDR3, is KAGVTQTPRYLIKTRGQQVTLSCSPISGHRSVSWYQQTPGQGLQFLFEYFSETQRNKGNFPGRFSGRQFSNSRSEMNVSTLELGDSALYLCASSLDRVLEQYFGPGTRLTVT.

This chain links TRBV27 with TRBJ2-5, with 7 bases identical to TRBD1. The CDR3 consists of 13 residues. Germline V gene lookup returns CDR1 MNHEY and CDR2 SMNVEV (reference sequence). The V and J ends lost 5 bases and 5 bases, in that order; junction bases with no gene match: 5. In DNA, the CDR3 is TGTGCCAGCAGTGCGACAGGGTTGGAGACCCAGTACTTC. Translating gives CASSATGLETQYF.

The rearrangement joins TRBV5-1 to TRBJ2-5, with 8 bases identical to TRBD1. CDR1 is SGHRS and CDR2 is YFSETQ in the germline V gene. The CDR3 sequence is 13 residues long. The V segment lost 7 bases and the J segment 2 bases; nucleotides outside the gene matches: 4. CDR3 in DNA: TGCGCCAGCGGGACAGGATCGCAAGAGACCCAGTACTTC. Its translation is CASGTGSQETQYF.

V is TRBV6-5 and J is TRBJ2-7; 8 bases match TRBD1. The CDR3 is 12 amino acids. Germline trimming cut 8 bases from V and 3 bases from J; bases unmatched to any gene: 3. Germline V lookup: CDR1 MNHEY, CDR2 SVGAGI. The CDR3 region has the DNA TGTGCCAGCCAGGGGGCAAACTACGAGCAGTACTTC. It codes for CASQGANYEQYF.

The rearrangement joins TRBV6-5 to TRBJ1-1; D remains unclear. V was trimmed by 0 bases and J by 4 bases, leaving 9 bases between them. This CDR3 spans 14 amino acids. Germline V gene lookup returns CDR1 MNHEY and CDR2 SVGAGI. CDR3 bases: TGTGCCAGCAGTTACTCCGGGTTTGGCACTGAAGCTTTCTTT. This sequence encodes CASSYSGFGTEAFF.

In DNA, the CDR3 is TGCAGTGCTGCGCTAGCGGGAGCTCGGTACTTC. It encodes CSAALAGARYF. V and J are TRBV20-1 and TRBJ2-5; 10 bases fit TRBD2. The CDR3 has 11 amino acids. J gave up 13 bases and V 5 bases, and 7 bases lay outside the gene matches. Germline V lookup: CDR1 DFQATT, CDR2 SNEGSKA (reference sequence).

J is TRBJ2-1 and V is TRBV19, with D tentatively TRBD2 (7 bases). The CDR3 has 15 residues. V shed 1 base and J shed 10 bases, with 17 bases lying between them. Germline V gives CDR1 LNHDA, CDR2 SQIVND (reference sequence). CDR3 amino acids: CASSIGRGPFVEQFF. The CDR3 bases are TGTGCCAGTAGTATAGGGCGGGGGCCGTTTGTCGAGCAGTTCTTC.

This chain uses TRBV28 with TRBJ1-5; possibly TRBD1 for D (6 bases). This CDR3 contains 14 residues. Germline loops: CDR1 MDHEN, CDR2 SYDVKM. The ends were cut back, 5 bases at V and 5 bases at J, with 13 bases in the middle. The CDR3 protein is CASSPRTVYQPQHF. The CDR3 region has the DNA TGTGCCAGCAGTCCGAGGACAGTTTATCAGCCCCAGCATTTT.